Sequencing of this T cell receptor (beta chain) was carried out in a study of neurological immune-mediated disorders. Comments on this clonotype: Its target is unknown.

Findings and caveats of the study: Expanded clones shared no CDR3 amino acid sequences across subjects, suggesting private repertoires in all groups.

Per the germline V gene, CDR1 is SGHRS and CDR2 is YFSETQ. Between the trimmed V and J ends, which lost 5 bases and 4 bases, there was a span of 13 bases. The CDR3 loop spans 14 amino acids. It was from 2 million PBMCs stored at -80 C that the unsorted libraries were obtained. Over 180 million TCR-beta sequences from 15-18 subjects came from every sequencing run. Via MiXCR, TCRdb re-called the 5' RACE reads, giving one row per CDR3 protein. Counted here are around 50,000 distinct CDR3 sequences, about 25% occurring once; the ten biggest clones make up approximately 23%. The receptor's source is a woman in her 70s in good health. Sequenced sample: PBMCs. This sequence joins TRBV5-1 and TRBJ1-5, with D tentatively TRBD1 (5 bases). CDR3 sequence reads: CASSQGDGNQPQHF. The CDR3 DNA sequence: TGCGCCAGCAGTCAGGGTGACGGAAATCAGCCCCAGCATTTT.